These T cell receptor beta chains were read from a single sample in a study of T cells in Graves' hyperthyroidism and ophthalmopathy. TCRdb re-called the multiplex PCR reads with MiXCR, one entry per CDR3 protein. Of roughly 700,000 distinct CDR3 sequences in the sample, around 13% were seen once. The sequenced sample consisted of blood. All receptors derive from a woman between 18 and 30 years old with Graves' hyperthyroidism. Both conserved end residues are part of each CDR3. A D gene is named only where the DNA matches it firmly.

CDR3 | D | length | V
CASSQDGGAYGYTF | NA | 14 | TRBV4-1
CASRQAGGQETQYF | TRBD2 | 14 | TRBV28
CSAQGAGLEQYF | TRBD1 | 12 | TRBV29-1
CASSLSGGRSNEQYF | TRBD2 | 15 | TRBV27
CASRSWRAYEQYF | NA | 13 | TRBV2
CASSPSGRDGDTQYF | TRBD2 | 15 | TRBV5-1
CATALGSLTDTQYF | NA | 14 | TRBV15
CASSLAPRPGWGFSNRPQHF | NA | 20 | TRBV7-9
CAWGAGPPTDTQYF | NA | 14 | TRBV30
CATSDSWGAGYNEQFF | NA | 16 | TRBV24-1
CSARLVDRNYGYTF | TRBD1 | 14 | TRBV20-1
CASSHTIRGAYGYTF | NA | 15 | TRBV7-9
CSARPLAGGGTGELFF | TRBD2 | 16 | TRBV20-1
CAWRETGRLGEKLFF | NA | 15 | TRBV30
CASQGGTGELFF | NA | 12 | TRBV11-3
CASRQVEYSYNEQFF | NA | 15 | TRBV6-1
CASSLILAPGELFF | NA | 14 | TRBV12-3/TRBV12-4
CASRSWGGTYEQYF | TRBD2 | 14 | TRBV13
CASSKTWTYEQYF | NA | 13 | TRBV6-2/TRBV6-3
CASSQPWSKIAYGYTF | NA | 16 | TRBV4-1
CASRDTGYSNQPQHF | NA | 15 | TRBV6-2/TRBV6-3
CASSRTGTGSYEQYF | TRBD1 | 15 | TRBV28
CASSFTGTFNEQFF | NA | 14 | TRBV7-9
CASTLTWSDYEQYF | NA | 14 | TRBV2
CASSLGSVGNNEQFF | NA | 15 | TRBV7-2
CASSLGSRDEPQHF | NA | 14 | TRBV5-1
CASSSREGYGELFF | NA | 14 | TRBV11-1
CSARPPSNYGYTF | NA | 13 | TRBV20-1
CATSRVGGNTIYF | NA | 13 | TRBV15
CSARVAPDTQYF | NA | 12 | TRBV20-1
CASSPGYRGDEQFF | NA | 14 | TRBV12-3/TRBV12-4
CATENSGNEQFF | TRBD2 | 12 | TRBV24-1
CASRITSNTGELFF | NA | 14 | TRBV9
CSARAGWARVSNQPQHF | NA | 17 | TRBV20-1
CASSYSIGGDYEQYF | NA | 15 | TRBV6-5
CASSQGAAPGNTIYF | NA | 15 | TRBV4-3
CASSVGTLNEQFF | NA | 13 | TRBV9
CASSEQGAWDQPQHF | TRBD1 | 15 | TRBV2
CASTSSGSSYNEQFF | TRBD2 | 15 | TRBV19
CASSVRGSGAETQYF | TRBD2 | 15 | TRBV9
CAWTPLAGAAGELFF | TRBD2 | 15 | TRBV30
CASSLDRQDEKLFF | NA | 14 | TRBV11-2